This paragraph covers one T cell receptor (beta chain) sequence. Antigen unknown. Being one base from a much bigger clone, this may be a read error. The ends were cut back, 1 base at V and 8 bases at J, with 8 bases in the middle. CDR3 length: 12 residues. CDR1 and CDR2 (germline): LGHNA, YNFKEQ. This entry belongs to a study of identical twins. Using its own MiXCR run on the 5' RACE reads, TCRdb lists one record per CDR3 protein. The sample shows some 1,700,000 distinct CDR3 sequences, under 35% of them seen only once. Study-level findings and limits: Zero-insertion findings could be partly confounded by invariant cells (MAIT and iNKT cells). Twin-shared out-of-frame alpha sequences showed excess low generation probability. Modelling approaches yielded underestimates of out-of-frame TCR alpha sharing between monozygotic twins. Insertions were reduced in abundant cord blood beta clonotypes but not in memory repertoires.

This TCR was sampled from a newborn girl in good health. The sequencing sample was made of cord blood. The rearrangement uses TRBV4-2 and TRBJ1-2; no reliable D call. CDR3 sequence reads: CASSQGWCGYTF. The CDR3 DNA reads TGTGCCAGCAGCCAAGGTTGGTGCGGCTACACCTTC.